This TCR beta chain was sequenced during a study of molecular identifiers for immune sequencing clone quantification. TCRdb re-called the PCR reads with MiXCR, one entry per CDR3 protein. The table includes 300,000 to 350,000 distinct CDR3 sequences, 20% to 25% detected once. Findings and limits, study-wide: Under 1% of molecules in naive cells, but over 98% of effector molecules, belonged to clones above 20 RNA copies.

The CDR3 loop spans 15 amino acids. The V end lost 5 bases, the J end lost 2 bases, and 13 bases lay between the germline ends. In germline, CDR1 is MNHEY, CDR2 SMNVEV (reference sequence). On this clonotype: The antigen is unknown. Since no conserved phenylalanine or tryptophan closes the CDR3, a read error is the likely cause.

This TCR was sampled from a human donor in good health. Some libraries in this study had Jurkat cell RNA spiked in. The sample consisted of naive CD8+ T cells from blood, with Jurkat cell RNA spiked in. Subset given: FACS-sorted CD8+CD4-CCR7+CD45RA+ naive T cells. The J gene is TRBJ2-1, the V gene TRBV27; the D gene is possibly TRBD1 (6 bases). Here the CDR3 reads CASSLQGPTYNEQFL. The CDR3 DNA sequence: TGTGCCAGCAGTCTACAGGGCCCAACCTACAATGAGCAGTTCCTC.